Below, 4 T cell receptor beta chains from the same sample are listed, as sequenced in a study of shared clonotypes between healthy human individuals. Here immunoSEQ multiplex PCR was the method, and the copy in TCRdb shows in-frame clones only, minus some. Of over a million clones in the sample, 78% were seen once. The sequenced sample was memory CD4+ T cells from PBMCs. Regarding subset: CD45RA-negative fraction. The receptor source for this set is a man between 18 and 35 years old in good health. Some clones in this sample may be carry-over from other donors' samples.

In this sample, this clone turned up once. The chain carries TRBV10-3 and TRBJ2-5; D unclear. The V gene's germline CDR1 is ENHRY and CDR2 SYGVKD. The V gene lost 3 bases and the J gene lost 11 bases, with 13 bases spanning the gap. The CDR3 totals 12 residues. DNA of the CDR3: TGTGCCATCAGTGACGGTTCTCGCGGTCAGTACTTC. Translated, it gives CAISDGSRGQYF.

This clone was counted only a few times. The sample has other DNA sequences that encode this CDR3 too. The chain is built from TRBV2 and TRBJ2-3; D tentatively reads TRBD1 or TRBD2 (5 bases each). Germline V gene lookup returns CDR1 SNHLY and CDR2 FYNNEI. This CDR3 has 14 residues. V lost 4 bases and J lost 1, with 9 bases in between. The CDR3 reads CASSAGGGTDTQYF. CDR3 in DNA: TGTGCCAGCAGTGCTGGGGGAGGCACAGATACGCAGTATTTT.

The chain recombines TRBV6-6 with TRBJ2-5; 7 bases fit TRBD2. The CDR3 loop spans 16 amino acids. Germline V gives CDR1 MNHNY, CDR2 SVGAGI (reference sequence). V lost 5 bases, J lost 2 bases, and 11 bases stayed unmatched. The CDR3 DNA follows: TGTGCCAGCAGTCCGTCCCGTACTAGCGCACAAGAGACCCAGTACTTC. Translation: CASSPSRTSAQETQYF.

The rearrangement uses TRBV25-1 and TRBJ2-3; D is unresolved. The germline V and J ends were trimmed by 6 bases and 0 bases, with 10 bases remaining between them. The CDR3 totals 14 residues. Germline CDR1 and CDR2: MGHDK and SYGVNS. The CDR3 DNA sequence: TGTGCCAGCAGCGGCTTCCTCAGCACAGATACGCAGTATTTT. It specifies CASSGFLSTDTQYF.